This is a list of T cell receptor beta chains from one sample in a study of T cell repertoires in cytomegalovirus infection. Their recognized antigens are unknown. TCRdb re-analysed the reads in MiXCR, keeping a single row per CDR3 protein. The table has around 770,000 distinct CDR3 sequences, almost 30% seen once. The sequencing here drew on cultured CD8+ T cells from PBMCs, taken from culture after CMV antigen stimulation. These receptors all stem from a human donor in good health (CMV status not recorded). Some clones in this sample may be carry-over from other donors' samples. CDR3s include the opening cysteine and the closing phenylalanine or tryptophan. A D gene is named only where the DNA matches it firmly. Clone size appears in some rows only: once, few, many, or a class for an expanded clone.

>few|TRBJ1-1|TRBV20-1|TRBD1
CSATNRGHTEAFF
TGCAGTGCTACGAACAGGGGTCACACTGAAGCTTTCTTT
>-|TRBJ1-1|TRBV27|-
CASSSSAVGEAFF
TGTGCCAGCAGTTCCTCTGCTGTCGGTGAAGCTTTCTTT
>-|TRBJ2-2|TRBV19|-
CASSDDLRGTGELFF
TGTGCCAGTAGTGACGACCTCCGGGGGACCGGGGAGCTGTTTTTT
>-|TRBJ1-4|TRBV12-3/TRBV12-4|-
CASSFWGRKGEKLFF
TGTGCCAGCAGTTTTTGGGGGAGGAAGGGTGAAAAACTGTTTTTT
>-|TRBJ1-1|TRBV29-1|-
CSVLLGELGSTEAFF
TGCAGCGTTCTCCTGGGGGAACTTGGAAGTACTGAAGCTTTCTTT
>-|TRBJ2-2|TRBV7-9|TRBD2
CASSSGLAGVTNTGELFF
TGTGCCAGCAGCTCAGGACTAGCGGGGGTTACGAACACCGGGGAGCTGTTTTTT
>once|TRBJ1-5|TRBV9|TRBD1
CASSVGGGMNQPQHF
TGTGCCAGCAGCGTAGGAGGGGGCATGAATCAGCCCCAGCATTTT
>-|TRBJ1-3|TRBV27|-
CASSPPGSGNTIYF
TGTGCCAGCAGTCCCCCGGGCTCTGGAAACACCATATATTTT
>few|TRBJ2-2|TRBV7-9|TRBD2
CASSPPRGGDTGELFF
TGTGCCAGCAGCCCTCCCCGGGGGGGCGACACCGGGGAGCTGTTTTTT
>-|TRBJ1-1|TRBV12-3/TRBV12-4|-
CASSLQAVGTEAFF
TGTGCCAGCAGTTTACAGGCGGTAGGAACTGAAGCTTTCTTT
>-|TRBJ1-5|TRBV6-6|-
CASSNPWGAGSNQPQHF
TGTGCCAGCAGCAACCCATGGGGGGCGGGAAGCAATCAGCCCCAGCATTTT
>few|TRBJ1-2|TRBV27|-
CASRGRREGGYTF
TGTGCCAGCCGGGGGCGGCGTGAGGGGGGCTACACCTTC
>few|TRBJ2-7|TRBV6-6|TRBD1
CASSTDRARVREQYF
TGTGCCAGCAGTACCGACAGGGCCCGGGTTAGGGAGCAGTACTTC
>many|TRBJ2-7|TRBV18|-
CASSPPSSYEQYF
TGTGCCAGCTCCCCTCCGAGCTCCTACGAGCAGTACTTC
>-|TRBJ1-1|TRBV6-2/TRBV6-3|-
CASTDGNTEAFF
TGTGCCAGCACCGACGGGAACACTGAAGCTTTCTTT